This TCR beta chain came from a study of T cell responses to AZD1222 COVID-19 vaccine. Overall study results and limits: Increased Spike-specific TCR breadth and depth were observed after two AZD1222 doses. Seropositivity was recorded at baseline in only 5 or 6 AZD1222 recipients. There were mostly white British donors and more females than males, and clonal diversity was possibly underestimated. Repertoires were obtained solely post-peak T cell response.

V lost 5 bases and J 11 bases, leaving 19 bases between the germline ends. The CDR3 runs to 14 residues. Germline-derived CDR1 and CDR2 are SEHNR and FQNEAQ (reference sequence). Sequencing used immunoSEQ multiplex PCR; TCRdb keeps in-frame clones, though not all of them. The profile shows about 130,000 clones, 70% to 90% of them singletons. In regard to this clone: The antigen remains unidentified.

The chain recombines TRBV7-9 with TRBJ1-3; possible D gene TRBD1, 6 bases. The clonotype was recovered from an adult in good health. The source material was peripheral blood, sampled on day 0 of AZD1222 vaccination. The CDR3, as DNA: TGTGCCAGCAGCCCAGGGGTGGGAAAGTTCGCCATATATTTT. Its protein product is CASSPGVGKFAIYF.